This T cell receptor (beta chain) was sequenced in a study of T cells in Graves' hyperthyroidism and ophthalmopathy. Regarding the study as a whole: Most clonotypes expanded in the thyroid (above 0.001) were also present in blood. From stable hyperthyroidism, ophthalmopathy was set apart by a 13 V-J model. The model forecast ophthalmopathy, anticipating it by a median around 6.5 months before onset.

On this clonotype: The target antigen is unknown.

PBMCs were derived from around 10 ml fresh peripheral blood. The CDR3 regions of TCR beta were amplified from RNA transcripts. When the TCR CDR3 underwent first-round RT-PCR, the HTBI primer set was used. MiXCR was run by TCRdb on the multiplex PCR reads, yielding one entry per CDR3 protein. The table shows around 580,000 distinct CDR3 sequences, with about a sixth occurring only once. In germline, CDR1 is ENHRY, CDR2 SYGVKD. The ends lost 8 bases at V and 7 bases at J; junction bases unmatched: 15. The CDR3 is 17 amino acids. The chain recombines TRBV10-3 with TRBJ2-1; TRBD2 matches 12 bases. This TCR was sampled from a woman aged 18 to 35 with Graves' hyperthyroidism. Sequences were obtained from blood. The DNA of the CDR3 is TGTGCCATCGGAACGGGACTAGCGGGTGTGGGGAGTAATGAGCAGTTCTTC. Protein: CAIGTGLAGVGSNEQFF.